The source of this T cell receptor (beta chain) is a study of blood T cell repertoires in COVID-19. Overall study context: Acute-phase and convalescent COVID-19 samples originated in the United States, Italy and Spain. Sources were T cells, B-cell-depleted T cells, or PBMCs; the material itself was cDNA or gDNA.

The age range of participants was about 18 to 100 years, with residence in under 30 US areas. Trimming took 4 bases from V and 3 from J; bases not matched to a gene: 7. CDR1 and CDR2 from the germline V gene are LGHDT and YNNKEL (reference sequence). This CDR3 comprises 16 residues. Repertoires were generated with immunoSEQ multiplex PCR, while TCRdb's copy carries only in-frame clones and drops some. The sample includes roughly 200,000 clones, just under 90% of them seen just once. The rearrangement joins TRBV3-1 (or the pseudogene TRBV3-2) to TRBJ2-5; the match to TRBD2 covers 11 bases. This receptor was taken from a woman aged 25 to 39 with acute COVID-19. The sample was PBMCs or T cells enriched from blood (not recorded which). For the CDR3, the DNA is TGTGCCAGCAGCCCGGTAATAGCGGGGGGGAAAGAGACCCAGTACTTC. This sequence encodes CASSPVIAGGKETQYF.